One and the same sample provided the 16 T cell receptor beta chains below, sequenced in a study of PD-1 blockade in classical Hodgkin lymphoma. Using immunoSEQ multiplex PCR, the repertoire was profiled, and TCRdb retains in-frame clones only, with some absent. The sample lists 50,000 or so clones; around two thirds were seen once. All trial patients relapsed after autologous stem cell transplantation. The input for sequencing was peripheral blood mononuclear cells (PBMCs), taken before the second cycle of nivolumab. These receptors all come from a human donor with classical Hodgkin lymphoma.

The chain has TRBV27 and TRBJ2-5; perhaps D is TRBD1 or TRBD2 (6 bases each). Per germline, CDR1 MNHEY and CDR2 SMNVEV (reference sequence). The CDR3 is 15 amino acids. The V end lost 2 bases, the J end lost 0 bases, and 10 bases lay between the germline ends. The CDR3 here is CASSLRGADQETQYF. The CDR3 DNA reads TGTGCCAGCAGTTTAAGGGGGGCAGACCAAGAGACCCAGTACTTC.

The chain recombines TRBV10-3 with TRBJ2-2, with TRBD1 matching over 7 bases. V trimming: 0 bases; J trimming: 2 bases; junction bases outside the gene matches: 6. The CDR3 has 17 residues. Germline assignment: CDR1 ENHRY and CDR2 SYGVKD. CDR3 in amino acids: CAISESNRGHNTGELFF. CDR3 DNA sequence: TGTGCCATCAGTGAGTCGAACAGGGGACATAACACCGGGGAGCTGTTTTTT.

This clone was counted once. This chain uses TRBV7-9 with TRBJ2-2; the D is unclear. Trimming pared 8 bases from V and 9 bases from J, leaving 16 bases between. Germline CDR1 and CDR2: SEHNR and FQNEAQ (reference sequence). The CDR3 totals 13 residues. The CDR3 nucleotides are TGTGCCAGCTTCCGGTCAGAGAACAGGGAGCTGTTTTTT. Encoded protein: CASFRSENRELFF.

The chain joins TRBV5-1 to TRBJ1-1, with D tentatively TRBD1 (5 bases). Trimming left V 1 base short and J 6 bases short, with 10 bases between. The CDR3 is 13 residues long. The germline gives CDR1 SGHRS, CDR2 YFSETQ. The CDR3 sequence: CASSLSGFSEAFF. The CDR3 region has the DNA TGCGCCAGCAGCTTGTCAGGGTTCTCTGAAGCTTTCTTT.

V gene TRBV7-2 combines with J gene TRBJ1-2, with unresolved D. Between the trimmed V and J ends, which lost 0 bases and 6 bases, there was a span of 8 bases. The CDR3 sequence is 13 residues long. Germline lookup yields CDR1 SGHTA and CDR2 FQGNSA. CDR3 sequence (DNA): TGTGCCAGCAGCTTAGCCAGACCGGATGGCTACACCTTC. Protein sequence: CASSLARPDGYTF.

The gene calls are TRBV4-3 and TRBJ1-1, with D unclear. CDR1 LGHNA and CDR2 YSLEER come from the germline V gene. The CDR3 totals 13 residues. The V end was cut by 1 base, the J end by 4 bases, with 7 bases between. The CDR3 reads CASSQGRTTEAFF. The CDR3, as DNA: TGCGCCAGCAGCCAAGGCCGGACCACTGAAGCTTTCTTT.

In this sample, this clone turned up a few times. J is TRBJ2-3 and V is TRBV7-2; no clear D. Germline V gene data show CDR1 as SGHTA and CDR2 as FQGNSA. V dropped 5 bases and J dropped 0 bases, with 9 bases sitting between them. The CDR3 is 14 amino acids. CDR3 nucleotide sequence: TGTGCCAGCAGCCTTGACGGGAGCACAGATACGCAGTATTTT. This codes for CASSLDGSTDTQYF.

V gene TRBV7-9 combines with J gene TRBJ2-2; D ambiguous. The V and J ends lost 2 bases and 9 bases respectively, with 7 bases between them. CDR3 length: 12 amino acids. From germline, CDR1 is SEHNR and CDR2 FQNEAQ (reference sequence). The DNA for the CDR3 is TGTGCCAGCAGCTTAAAGAGGCGGGAGCTGTTTTTT. This codes for CASSLKRRELFF.

The CDR3 nucleotides read TGTGCCAGCAGATTTTTAGAGGGGGCAGGCGGCTACACCTTC. Encoded protein: CASRFLEGAGGYTF. The rearrangement uses TRBV27 and TRBJ1-2, with 7 bases identical to TRBD1. Germline values: CDR1 MNHEY, CDR2 SMNVEV (reference sequence). The CDR3 loop spans 14 amino acids. J gave up 8 bases and V 6 bases, and 12 bases lay outside the gene matches.

V and J are TRBV19 and TRBJ2-3; unclear D gene. V was cut by 5 bases and J by 2 bases, with 8 bases left in between. This CDR3 is built from 13 residues. Looked up from germline, CDR1 is LNHDA and CDR2 is SQIVND (reference sequence). CDR3 in amino acids: CASSVRVTDTQYF. Written as DNA, the CDR3 is TGTGCCAGTAGTGTTCGGGTCACAGATACGCAGTATTTT.

The sample holds a few counts of this clone. The CDR3 coding sequence is TGTGCCAGCAGCAAAAACAGGGGGCTAGGCTATGGCTACACCTTC. Its protein is CASSKNRGLGYGYTF. The rearrangement uses TRBV21-1 and TRBJ1-2; TRBD1 is the table's D call, not checked against the DNA. TRBV21-1 is shown as a pseudogene. This CDR3 is built from 15 residues.

The rearrangement links TRBV18 to TRBJ2-7; 9 nucleotides line up with TRBD1. The CDR3 is 16 amino acids. Germline CDR1 and CDR2: KGHSH and LQKENI. The J segment lost 5 bases and the V segment lost 1 base, leaving 9 bases of the junction unmatched. CDR3 region: CASSPQLRTGDHEQYF. The CDR3 DNA follows: TGTGCCAGCTCACCACAGCTTAGGACAGGGGACCACGAGCAGTACTTC.

The chain joins TRBV6-6 to TRBJ1-2; perhaps TRBD1 as D (5 bases). Germline values: CDR1 MNHNY, CDR2 SVGAGI (reference sequence). Trimming left V 5 bases short and J 0 bases short, with 13 bases between. The CDR3 loop spans 15 amino acids. CDR3 in amino acids: CASSRGPLPNYGYTF. The CDR3 region has the DNA TGTGCCAGCAGTAGGGGACCTTTACCTAACTATGGCTACACCTTC.

Remarks on this clone: Within the sample, other DNA sequences also encode this same CDR3. The chain employs TRBV12-5 and TRBJ1-2; TRBD1 matches 10 bases. CDR1 is LGHNT, CDR2 FRNRAP, per germline. The CDR3 extends over 13 amino acids. After removal of 6 bases from V and 6 bases from J, the junction contained 4 bases not matched to a gene. The chain's CDR3 is CASGAGTGDGYTF. Here the CDR3 DNA reads TGTGCTAGTGGGGCCGGGACAGGGGATGGCTACACCTTC.

The chain links TRBV19 to TRBJ2-5, with TRBD1 matching 8 bases. The CDR3 length is 15 residues. Looked up from germline, CDR1 is LNHDA and CDR2 is SQIVND (reference sequence). V was clipped by 3 bases and J by 2 bases; unmatched bases: 5. Here the CDR3 DNA reads TGTGCCAGTAGTATCTTCAGGGGGCATCAAGAGACCCAGTACTTC. This encodes CASSIFRGHQETQYF.

The chain carries TRBV30 and TRBJ2-1; the D is unclear. Germline V gene sequence: CDR1 GTSNPN, CDR2 SVGIG (reference sequence). This CDR3 comprises 13 residues. V lost 0 bases to trimming and J lost 2 bases, with 5 bases between them. CDR3 sequence (DNA): TGTGCCTGGAGTGTACAAGCCTACAATGAGCAGTTCTTC. It yields the protein CAWSVQAYNEQFF.